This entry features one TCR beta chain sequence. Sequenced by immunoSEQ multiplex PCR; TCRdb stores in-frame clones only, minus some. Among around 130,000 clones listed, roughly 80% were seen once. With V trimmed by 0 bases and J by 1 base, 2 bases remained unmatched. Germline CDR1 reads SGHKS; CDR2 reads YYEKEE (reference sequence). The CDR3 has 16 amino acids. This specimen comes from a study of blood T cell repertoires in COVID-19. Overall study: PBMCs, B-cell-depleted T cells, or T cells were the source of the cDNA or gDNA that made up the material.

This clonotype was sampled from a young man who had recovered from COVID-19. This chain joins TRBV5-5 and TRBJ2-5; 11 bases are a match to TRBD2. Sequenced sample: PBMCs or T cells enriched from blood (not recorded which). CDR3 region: CASSLALAGGQETQYF. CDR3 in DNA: TGTGCCAGCAGCTTGGCCCTAGCGGGGGGCCAAGAGACCCAGTACTTC.